This T cell receptor beta chain was profiled in a study of T cells after yellow fever vaccination (dated by TCRdb to between 2018 and 2021). About the study as a whole: Libraries from fractions with low cell numbers were prepared with the SMART-Seq v4 Ultra Low Input RNA kit. Bulk PBMC replicates and cell subsets were isolated from blood drawn at multiple timepoints before and after both primary and secondary immunization. Bulk TCR alpha and beta repertoires were sequenced longitudinally to track T-cell clones before and after primary and booster YFV17D yellow fever vaccination. Two healthy male donors, one aged 18 to 29 and one aged 30 to 40 years, made up the cohort.

This clonotype has more than one count but fewer than ten. This clone's antigen is unknown. Base qualities are not recorded, but no much larger clone differs from it by a single base. The sample's treatment or condition label, in plain terms: live attenuated yellow fever vaccine strain. Two biological replicates of bulk PBMCs were collected at each blood-draw timepoint. A standard Ficoll-Paque protocol was used to isolate PBMCs from peripheral blood. RNA was extracted with TriZol from bulk PBMCs, CD4 and CD8 fractions, and dextramer-positive and dextramer-negative fractions. From the cysteine through the phenylalanine, the CDR3 covers 14 amino acids. Only the CDR3 DNA is retained, 42 bases long and in frame from the first base. The trim is 4 bases for V and 2 bases for J, with a gap of 8 bases between the germline ends. TCR cDNA was synthesized by 5'RACE template switching, which introduced a universal primer site and unique molecular identifiers. cDNA synthesis was primed from both the TCR alpha and TCR beta constant segments. Two PCR steps were used to amplify libraries, with sample barcodes and sequencing adapters being added in the second step. Sequencing of the libraries was done on either Illumina HiSeq 2500 (2x100 bp) or NovaSeq (2x150 bp). The source study handled its data this way. Demultiplexing of reads and collapsing into UMI consensus sequences were performed with MIGEC, and V(D)J alignment was carried out with MiXCR. Vaccine-responding clonotypes were defined with edgeR using replicate PBMC samples, requiring FDR below 0.01 and a log2 fold change above 5 up to day 15. CD4 or CD8 identity was assigned to each bulk clonotype according to whether the clonotype was present at higher abundance in the sequenced CD4 repertoire or the sequenced CD8 repertoire. TCRdb itself trimmed the public reads at Q25 with fastp, ran MiXCR and retained productive beta chains. Each record represents a unique CDR3 protein, reported with the most common genes and DNA among its rows. TCRdb assigned the V and J calls; the authors' analysis was not used. The sample contains hundreds of thousands of distinct CDR3 sequences, 19% of them found a single time. The ten top clones hold around an eighth of the sample.

Paper-wide results and their limitations: Computational filtering was needed because FACS-sorted repertoires could contain abundant contaminating clonotypes from the bulk population. The study included only two donors, which limits how far the findings can be generalized. The secondary T-cell response was weaker than the primary response but faster, peaking on day 5 instead of day 15. A small fraction of clonotypes appeared in both the CD4 and CD8 compartments, likely as a result of convergent recombination. Most clones expanded after primary vaccination (96% of CD4 and approximately 86% of CD8) were re-detected after the booster, suggesting that broad memory maintenance occurred.

Sequenced here: PBMCs, sampled 15 days after the yellow fever booster vaccination. The chain couples TRBV12-3 or TRBV12-4 to TRBJ2-2; no D gene can be assigned with confidence. The origin of this receptor is a man aged 25 to 40 who received the YFV17D yellow fever vaccine. The nucleotide sequence is given as TGTGCCAGCAGTTGGGTCGAAAACACCGGGGAGCTGTTTTTT. It is translated as CASSWVENTGELFF.